These 12 T cell receptor beta chains share one sample of origin, sequenced in a study of Graves' ophthalmopathy and Graves' hyperthyroidism (dated by TCRdb to between 2018 and 2020). Sequencing was performed on an Illumina HiSeq 2000. For repertoire sequencing, TCR beta CDR3 regions were amplified from RNA transcripts. The first round of RT-PCR was done with HTBI primers and the Qiagen OneStep RT-PCR kit, and was followed by a second round of multiplex PCR, then size selection and purification. In TCRdb, the public reads were trimmed at Q25 with fastp and aligned with MiXCR, with productive beta chains retained. Every CDR3 protein is listed once, alongside the most common genes and DNA of its rows. Present in this sample are around 1,200,000 distinct CDR3 sequences, 35% to 45% of which were seen just once. Approximately 10% of the sample is held by the ten biggest clonotypes. The source material was peripheral blood or thyroid tissue (not recorded which). The origin of the receptors is an adult man with Graves' hyperthyroidism.

For this clonotype: Germline and junction disagree at one end, which may indicate a read error. This chain uses TRBV24-1 with TRBJ1-3; a weak D match, TRBD1 (6 bases). Germline assignment: CDR1 KGHDR and CDR2 SFDVKD. This CDR3 contains 10 residues. The chain's CDR3 is CATSDSAGAF. CDR3 nucleotides: TGTGCCACCAGTGATTCGGCAGGGGCGTTT.

Ten or more counts support this clonotype. Here the CDR3 DNA reads TGCAGCGTTGGGGTATTGTCAAACGGAAACACCATATATTTT. Residues: CSVGVLSNGNTIYF. The chain couples TRBV29-1 to TRBJ1-3; D is ambiguous. From germline, CDR1 is SQVTM and CDR2 ANQGSEA. CDR3 length: 14 amino acids. Trimming removed 4 bases from V and 4 bases from J, with 14 bases in between.

V usage is TRBV7-9 and J usage is TRBJ2-7, with D perhaps matching TRBD1 or TRBD2 (6 bases each). CDR1 is SEHNR, CDR2 FQNEAQ, per germline (reference sequence). The CDR3 sequence is 13 residues long. Trimming cost V 7 bases and J 0 bases, with 10 bases left between them. The CDR3 DNA sequence: TGTGCCAGCACTAGGGGGGACTCCTACGAGCAGTACTTC. This translates into CASTRGDSYEQYF.

The chain combines TRBV12-3 or TRBV12-4 with TRBJ2-7; the D gene is possibly TRBD1 (6 bases). Trimming removed 3 bases at V and 2 bases at J, with 11 bases between. This CDR3 is built from 14 residues. As DNA, the CDR3 is TGTGCCAGCAGTTTCTCAGAGGGGGCCTACGAGCAGTACTTC. Protein product: CASSFSEGAYEQYF.

This clonotype was seen only a few times. The V call is TRBV5-1, the J call TRBJ1-6, with D tentatively TRBD1 (5 bases). Trimming took 0 bases from V and 8 from J, leaving 21 bases between them. CDR1 and CDR2 (germline): SGHRS, YFSETQ. This CDR3 contains 18 residues. The CDR3 reads CASSLGGLVPSADSPLHF. CDR3 coding DNA: TGCGCCAGCAGCTTGGGGGGCCTAGTTCCTTCGGCGGATTCACCCCTCCACTTT.

This clonotype has ten or more counts. At one of its ends the junction is not consistent with the germline gene, which may arise from a read error. The chain employs TRBV10-3 and TRBJ2-6; D is undetermined. The CDR3 is made up of 14 amino acids. CDR1 and CDR2 (germline): ENHRY, SYGVKD. Here the CDR3 reads CASSFEAGANVLTF. The CDR3 DNA sequence: TGTGCCAGCAGTTTTGAGGCTGGGGCCAACGTCCTGACTTTC.

This clonotype was found a few times. This sequence joins TRBV20-1 and TRBJ1-5, with D uncertain. The germline V gene has CDR1 DFQATT and CDR2 SNEGSKA (reference sequence). V was trimmed by 1 base and J by 4 bases, leaving 8 bases between them. The CDR3 totals 13 residues. The CDR3 reads CSARVQVNQPQHF. Here the CDR3 DNA reads TGCAGTGCTAGAGTGCAGGTTAATCAGCCCCAGCATTTT.

The table lists this clonotype with many counts. V usage is TRBV10-3 and J usage is TRBJ2-5, with 7 bases fitting TRBD1. The CDR3 spans 16 residues. V shed 4 bases and J 2 bases; nucleotides not matched to a gene: 10. The germline CDR1 and CDR2 sequences are ENHRY and SYGVKD. CDR3 sequence (DNA): TGTGCCATCAGTGGGGGTCAGGGGGATTCACAAGAGACCCAGTACTTC. The encoded protein is CAISGGQGDSQETQYF.

V is TRBV15 and J is TRBJ1-2; tentatively, D is TRBD1 (6 bases). CDR1 LNHNV and CDR2 YYDKDF come from the germline V gene (reference sequence). The CDR3 contains 14 residues. Trimming removed 0 bases from V and 6 bases from J, with 11 bases in between. The CDR3 is CATSREARGHGYTF. CDR3 nucleotides: TGTGCCACCAGCAGAGAGGCCCGGGGGCATGGCTACACCTTC.

This clonotype was observed many times. The chain is built from TRBV25-1 and TRBJ2-5; the D is unclear. Germline values: CDR1 MGHDK, CDR2 SYGVNS. The CDR3 covers 13 residues. V was pared by 11 bases and J by 0 bases, with 13 bases between. The CDR3 bases are TGTGCCTCCTTAAGACCCGACCAAGAGACCCAGTACTTC. Translation gives CASLRPDQETQYF.

This sequence joins TRBV5-4 and TRBJ1-1; no reliable D call. The V and J ends lost 0 bases and 0 bases respectively, with 9 bases between them. Germline CDR1 and CDR2: SGHNT and YYREEE (reference sequence). There are 15 residues in the CDR3. The CDR3 DNA reads TGTGCCAGCAGCTTGGGAGAGCGGATGAACACTGAAGCTTTCTTT. This sequence encodes CASSLGERMNTEAFF.

In its sample, this clonotype was seen many times. The gene calls are TRBV27 and TRBJ2-7; possibly TRBD1 for D (6 bases). This CDR3 region has 14 residues. V dropped 3 bases and J dropped 4 bases, with 13 bases sitting between them. Germline values: CDR1 MNHEY, CDR2 SMNVEV (reference sequence). DNA of the CDR3: TGTGCCAGCAGTTTTGGCAGGGGCGGTTACGAGCAGTACTTC. Translating it yields CASSFGRGGYEQYF.